This T cell receptor (beta chain) was documented in a study of blood T cell repertoires in COVID-19. Study context: COVID-19 samples collected from the United States, Italy and Spain covered acute and convalescent phases.

The V segment lost 0 bases and the J segment 8 bases; nucleotides outside the gene matches: 13. From germline, CDR1 is MDHEN and CDR2 SYDVKM. The CDR3 has 17 amino acids. Some clones are missing from TCRdb's copy, which holds only in-frame ones; the method was immunoSEQ multiplex PCR. Altogether 90,000 to 120,000 clones are present, 86% being singletons, with the ten largest covering less than 3%. The study counted Cohort 3 donors as recovered given two negative PCRs, clearance, or symptom resolution. The chain links TRBV28 to TRBJ1-2, with TRBD1 matching over 9 bases. Sequenced: PBMCs or T cells enriched from blood (not recorded which). The TCR was taken from a woman in her forties or fifties who had recovered from COVID-19. CDR3 nucleotide sequence: TGTGCCAGCAGTTTATGGGCAGGACAGGGGAACCCTCGCGGCTACACCTTC. This sequence encodes CASSLWAGQGNPRGYTF.